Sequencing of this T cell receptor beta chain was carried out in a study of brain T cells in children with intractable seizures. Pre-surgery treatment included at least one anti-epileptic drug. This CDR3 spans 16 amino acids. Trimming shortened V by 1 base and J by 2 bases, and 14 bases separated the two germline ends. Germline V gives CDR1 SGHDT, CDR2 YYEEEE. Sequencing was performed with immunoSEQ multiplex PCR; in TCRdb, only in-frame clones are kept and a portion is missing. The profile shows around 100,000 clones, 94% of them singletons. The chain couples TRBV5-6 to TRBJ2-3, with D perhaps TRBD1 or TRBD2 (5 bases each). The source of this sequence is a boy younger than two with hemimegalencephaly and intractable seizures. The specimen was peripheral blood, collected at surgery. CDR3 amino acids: CASSLFGASFTDTQYF. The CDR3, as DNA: TGTGCCAGCAGCTTGTTCGGGGCCTCCTTCACAGATACGCAGTATTTT.